This T cell receptor beta chain was sequenced during a study of regulatory T cells in long-lasting Graves disease. Time point in this sample: newly diagnosed GD, antithyroid drugs for less than 3 months. PBMC-derived RNA was used for the TCR library. Construction of the TCR beta libraries employed iRepertoire HTBI primers in conjunction with Arm-PCR of CDR3 regions. Each CDR3 protein gets one entry after TCRdb re-called the multiplex PCR reads with MiXCR. The data hold 400,000 to 550,000 distinct CDR3 sequences, with 14% to 15% observed a single time. Trimming stripped 8 bases from V and 2 bases from J, with 10 bases between. The germline V gene has CDR1 SNHLY and CDR2 FYNNEI. This CDR3 contains 12 residues. This clonotype has a count of ten or more. In addition, the sample was reused for a study of T cells in Graves' hyperthyroidism and ophthalmopathy. That work states: Graves' hyperthyroidism showing no ophthalmopathy progression within 18 months was considered stable.

The sequence was obtained from a woman in her thirties with Graves disease. The sample consisted of peripheral blood mononuclear cells (PBMCs), taken at new diagnosis, from a patient treated with antithyroid drugs. V usage is TRBV2 and J usage is TRBJ2-7; no clear D. CDR3 bases: TGTGCCAGCGGTGGGATTACCTACGAGCAGTACTTC. Amino acids: CASGGITYEQYF.